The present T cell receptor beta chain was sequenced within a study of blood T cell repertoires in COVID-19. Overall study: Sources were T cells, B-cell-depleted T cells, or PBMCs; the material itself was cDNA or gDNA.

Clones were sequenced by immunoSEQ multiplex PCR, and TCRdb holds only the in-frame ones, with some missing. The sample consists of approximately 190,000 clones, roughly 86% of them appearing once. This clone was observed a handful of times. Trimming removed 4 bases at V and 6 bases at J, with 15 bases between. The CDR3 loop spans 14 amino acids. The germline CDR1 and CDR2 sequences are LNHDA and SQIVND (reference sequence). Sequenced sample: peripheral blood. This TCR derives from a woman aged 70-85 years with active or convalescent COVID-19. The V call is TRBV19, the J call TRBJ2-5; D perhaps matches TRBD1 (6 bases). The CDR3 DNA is TGTGCCAGTAGTACCGAGGACAGCGGACAGACCCAGTACTTC. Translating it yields CASSTEDSGQTQYF.